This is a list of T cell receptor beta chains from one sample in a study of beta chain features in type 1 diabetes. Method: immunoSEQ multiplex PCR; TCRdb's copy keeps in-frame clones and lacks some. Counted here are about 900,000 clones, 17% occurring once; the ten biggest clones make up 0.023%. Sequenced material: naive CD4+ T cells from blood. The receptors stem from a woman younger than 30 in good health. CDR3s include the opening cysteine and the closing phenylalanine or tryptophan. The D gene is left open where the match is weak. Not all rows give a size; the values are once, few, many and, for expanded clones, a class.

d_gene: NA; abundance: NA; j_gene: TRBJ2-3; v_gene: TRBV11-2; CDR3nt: TGTGCCAGCAGCCAAAGGCCGGGCCGCGGGGTAGATACGCAGTATTTT; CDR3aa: CASSQRPGRGVDTQYF
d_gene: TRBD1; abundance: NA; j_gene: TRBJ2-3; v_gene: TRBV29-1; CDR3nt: TGCAGCGTAGATTCGCGCCCGGGGACAGGGGGCAGGGATACGCAGTATTTT; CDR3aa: CSVDSRPGTGGRDTQYF
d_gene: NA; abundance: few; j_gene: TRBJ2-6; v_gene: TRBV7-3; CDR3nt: TGTGCCAGCAGCTTAATTGGCGGAGGGGCCAACGTCCTGACTTTC; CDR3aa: CASSLIGGGANVLTF
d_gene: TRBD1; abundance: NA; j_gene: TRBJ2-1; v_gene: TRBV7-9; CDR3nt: TGTGCCAGCAGACGGGACAGGGAAGGGAATGAGCAGTTCTTC; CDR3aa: CASRRDREGNEQFF
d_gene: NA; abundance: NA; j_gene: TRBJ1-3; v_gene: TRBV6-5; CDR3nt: TGTGCCAGCAGTCCCGGGACGGGCTCTGGAAACACCATATATTTT; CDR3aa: CASSPGTGSGNTIYF
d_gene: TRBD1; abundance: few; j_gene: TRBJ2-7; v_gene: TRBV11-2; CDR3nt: TGTGCCAGCAGCTGGGGGCCAGGGGGCCATCATAGGTCCGGCCACGAGCAGTACTTC; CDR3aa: CASSWGPGGHHRSGHEQYF
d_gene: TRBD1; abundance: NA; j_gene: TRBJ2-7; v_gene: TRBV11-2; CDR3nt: TGTGCCAGCAGCAAGACAGGGGCCCACGAGCAGTACTTC; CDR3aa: CASSKTGAHEQYF
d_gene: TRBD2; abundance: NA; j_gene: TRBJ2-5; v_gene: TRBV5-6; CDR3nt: TGTGCCAGCAGCTTGGGACTAGCGGGAGGCAAGAGAGAGACCCAGTACTTC; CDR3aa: CASSLGLAGGKRETQYF
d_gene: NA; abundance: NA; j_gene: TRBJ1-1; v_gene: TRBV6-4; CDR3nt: TGTGCCACCCGGGAGGGCGCTGAAGCTTTCTTT; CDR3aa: CATREGAEAFF
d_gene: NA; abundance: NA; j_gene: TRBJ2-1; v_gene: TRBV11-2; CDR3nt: TGTGCCAGCAGCTTAGCTGGCGGGACGGATGAGCAGTTCTTC; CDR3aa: CASSLAGGTDEQFF
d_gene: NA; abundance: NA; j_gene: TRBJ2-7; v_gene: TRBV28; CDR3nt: TGTGCCAGCAGTCTACGCTCCTGGGTAGGGACCTACGAGCAGTACTTC; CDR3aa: CASSLRSWVGTYEQYF
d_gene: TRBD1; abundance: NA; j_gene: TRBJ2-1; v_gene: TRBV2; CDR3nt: TGTGCCTCCGACCCCCGGGACAGGGCCTACAATGAGCAGTTCTTC; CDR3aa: CASDPRDRAYNEQFF
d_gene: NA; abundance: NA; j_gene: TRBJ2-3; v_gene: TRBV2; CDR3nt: TGTGCCAGCAGTGGGGATTGGACAGATACGCAGTATTTT; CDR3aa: CASSGDWTDTQYF
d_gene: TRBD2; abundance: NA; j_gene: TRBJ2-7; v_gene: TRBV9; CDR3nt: TGTGCCAGCAGCGCAGGCGGGAGCCAAGTTGAGCAGTACTTC; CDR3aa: CASSAGGSQVEQYF
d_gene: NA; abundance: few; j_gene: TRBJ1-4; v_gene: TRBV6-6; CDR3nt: TGTGCCAGCAGTGTGTCCAGTGCAACTAATGAAAAACTGTTTTTT; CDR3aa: CASSVSSATNEKLFF
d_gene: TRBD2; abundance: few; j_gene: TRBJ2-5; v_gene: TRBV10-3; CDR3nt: TGTGCCATCAGTGTTAGTAGCGGGAGGCGAGAGACCCAGTACTTC; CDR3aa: CAISVSSGRRETQYF
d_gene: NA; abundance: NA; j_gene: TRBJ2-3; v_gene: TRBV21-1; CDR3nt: TGTGCCAGCATCGACCCAAGAACTAGCGCAGATACGCAGTATTTT; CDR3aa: CASIDPRTSADTQYF
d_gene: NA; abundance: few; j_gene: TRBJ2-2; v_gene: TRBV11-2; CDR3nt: TGTGCCAGCAGCGCCCGGACTGGGAACACCGGGGAGCTGTTTTTT; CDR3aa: CASSARTGNTGELFF
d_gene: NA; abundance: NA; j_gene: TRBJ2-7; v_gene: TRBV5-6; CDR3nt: TGTGCCAGCAGCCGCCCGGGAGCCAGTTACGAGCAGTACTTC; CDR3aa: CASSRPGASYEQYF
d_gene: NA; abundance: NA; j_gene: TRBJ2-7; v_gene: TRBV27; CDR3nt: TGTGCCAGCAGTCCCCGGGAGAATCCCTACGAGCAGTACTTC; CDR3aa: CASSPRENPYEQYF
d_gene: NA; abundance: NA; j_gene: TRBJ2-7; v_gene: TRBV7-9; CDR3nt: TGTGCCAGCAGCTCAGGGATGGGGCAGTACTTC; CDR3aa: CASSSGMGQYF
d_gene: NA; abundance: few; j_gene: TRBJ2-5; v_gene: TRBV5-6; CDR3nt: TGTGCCAGCAGCTTTCTCGAGACCCAGTACTTC; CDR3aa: CASSFLETQYF
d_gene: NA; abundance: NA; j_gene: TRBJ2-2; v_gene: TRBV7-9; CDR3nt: TGTGCCAGCAGCCCCGGACTTTTAAACACCGGGGAGCTGTTTTTT; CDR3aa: CASSPGLLNTGELFF
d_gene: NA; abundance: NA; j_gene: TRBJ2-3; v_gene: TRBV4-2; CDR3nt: TGTGCCAGCAGCCAAGAGGCGGGAGATACGCAGTATTTT; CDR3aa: CASSQEAGDTQYF
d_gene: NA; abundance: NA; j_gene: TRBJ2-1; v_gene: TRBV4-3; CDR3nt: TGCGCCAGCAGCCAAGATTCGAGCAGTTCCAATGAGCAGTTCTTC; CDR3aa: CASSQDSSSSNEQFF
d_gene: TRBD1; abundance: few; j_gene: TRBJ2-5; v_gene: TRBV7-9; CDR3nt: TGTGCCAGCAGCTTACCCTACAGGGGGGAGACCCAGTACTTC; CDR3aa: CASSLPYRGETQYF
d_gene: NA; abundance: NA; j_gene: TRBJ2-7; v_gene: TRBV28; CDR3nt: TGTGCCAGCAGTTTACGAACAAGGAGCTCCTACGAGCAGTACTTC; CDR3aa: CASSLRTRSSYEQYF
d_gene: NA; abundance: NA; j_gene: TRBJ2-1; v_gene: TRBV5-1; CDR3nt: TGCGCCAGCAGCCTGAGCAGCCAATACAATGAGCAGTTCTTC; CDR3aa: CASSLSSQYNEQFF
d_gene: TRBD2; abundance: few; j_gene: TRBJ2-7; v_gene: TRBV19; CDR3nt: TGTGCCAGTAGCGAGCGGGGTCGCTACGAGCAGTACTTC; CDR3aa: CASSERGRYEQYF
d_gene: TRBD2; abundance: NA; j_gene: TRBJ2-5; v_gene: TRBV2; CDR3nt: TGTGCCAGCAGTGAAACCTCGAGCGGGAAGATTACCCAGTACTTC; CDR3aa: CASSETSSGKITQYF
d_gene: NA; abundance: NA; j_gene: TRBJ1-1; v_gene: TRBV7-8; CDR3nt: TGTGCCAGCAGCTTAGTTTTCGGGGTAGGCACTGAAGCTTTCTTT; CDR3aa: CASSLVFGVGTEAFF
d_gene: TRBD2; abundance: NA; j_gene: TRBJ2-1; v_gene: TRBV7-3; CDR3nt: TGTGCCAGCAGCCCGAGCGGGAGGGCCACCAATGAGCAGTTCTTC; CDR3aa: CASSPSGRATNEQFF
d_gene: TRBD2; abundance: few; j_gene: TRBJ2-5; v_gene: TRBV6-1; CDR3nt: TGTGCCAGCACCAAGGGACTAGCGGGAGTGGAGACCCAGTACTTC; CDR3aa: CASTKGLAGVETQYF
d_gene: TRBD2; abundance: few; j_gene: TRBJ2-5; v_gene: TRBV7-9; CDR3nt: TGTGCCAGCAGAAGCTCGGGACTAACTGTCTTGGGGACCCAGTACTTC; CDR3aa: CASRSSGLTVLGTQYF
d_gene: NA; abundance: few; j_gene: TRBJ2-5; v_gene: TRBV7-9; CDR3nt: TGTGCCAGCAGCTTAGTTGGTGGGGGAGAGACCCAGTACTTC; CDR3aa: CASSLVGGGETQYF
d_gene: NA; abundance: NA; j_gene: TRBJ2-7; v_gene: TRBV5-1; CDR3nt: TGCGCCAGCAGCTGGGGTACGGGGCCCTCCTACGAGCAGTACTTC; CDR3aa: CASSWGTGPSYEQYF
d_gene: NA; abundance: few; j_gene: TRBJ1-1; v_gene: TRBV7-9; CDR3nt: TGTGCCAGCAGCTTAGTCCCGGCTTTTAACACTGAAGCTTTCTTT; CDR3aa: CASSLVPAFNTEAFF
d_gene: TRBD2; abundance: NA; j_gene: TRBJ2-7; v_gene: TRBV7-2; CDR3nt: TGTGCCAGCAGCTTGGGACTAGCGGGAAGCGAGCAGTACTTC; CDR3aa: CASSLGLAGSEQYF
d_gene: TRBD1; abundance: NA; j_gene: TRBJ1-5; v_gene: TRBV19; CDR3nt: TGTGCCAGTAGTTGGGGACAGGTTTATAGCAATCAGCCCCAGCATTTT; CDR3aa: CASSWGQVYSNQPQHF
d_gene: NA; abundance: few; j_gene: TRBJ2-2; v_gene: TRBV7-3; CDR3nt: TGTGCCAGCCGAGAGACCAGCACTAGCGGGGAGCTGTTTTTT; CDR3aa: CASRETSTSGELFF
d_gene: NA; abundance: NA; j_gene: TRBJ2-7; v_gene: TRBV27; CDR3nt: TGTGCCAGCAGTTCCTTACAGGGCTACGAGCAGTACTTC; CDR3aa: CASSSLQGYEQYF
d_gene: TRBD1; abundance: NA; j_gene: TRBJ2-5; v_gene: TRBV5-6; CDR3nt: TGTGCCAGCAGCAGTACAGGGGCGGCCCCCTCGGAGACCCAGTACTTC; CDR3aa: CASSSTGAAPSETQYF
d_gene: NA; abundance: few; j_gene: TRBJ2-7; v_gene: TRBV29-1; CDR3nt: TGCAGCGTTGTAGGGGACGGACCCTACGAGCAGTACTTC; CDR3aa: CSVVGDGPYEQYF
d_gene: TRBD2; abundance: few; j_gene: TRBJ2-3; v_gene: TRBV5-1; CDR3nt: TGCGCCAGCAGCATGAAAGCGGGAGGCCACTTCGGAGATACGCAGTATTTT; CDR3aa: CASSMKAGGHFGDTQYF
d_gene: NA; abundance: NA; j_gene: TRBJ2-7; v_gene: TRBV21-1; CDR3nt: TGTGCCAGCAGGATCACTCCCCGAACGAGGCAGTACTTC; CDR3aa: CASRITPRTRQYF
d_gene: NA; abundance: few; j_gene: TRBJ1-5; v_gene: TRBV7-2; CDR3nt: TGTGCCAGCAGCTCCTCAGAGCTTAGCAATCAGCCCCAGCATTTT; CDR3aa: CASSSSELSNQPQHF
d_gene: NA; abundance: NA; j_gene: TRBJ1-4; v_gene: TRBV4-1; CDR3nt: TGCGCCAGCAGCCAACAGGGGATAATTGAAAAACTGTTTTTT; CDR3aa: CASSQQGIIEKLFF
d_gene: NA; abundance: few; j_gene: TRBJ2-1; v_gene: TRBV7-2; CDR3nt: TGTGCCAGCAGCCCCGACATCAATGAGCAGTTCTTC; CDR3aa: CASSPDINEQFF
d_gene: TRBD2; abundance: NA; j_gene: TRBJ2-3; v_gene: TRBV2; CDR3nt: TGTGCCAGCAAGCGGGAGATGACAGATACGCAGTATTTT; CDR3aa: CASKREMTDTQYF
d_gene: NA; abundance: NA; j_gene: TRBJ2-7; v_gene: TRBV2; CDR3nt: TGTGCCAGCAAACTACTCGCGACAGGCGGGGAGCAGTACTTC; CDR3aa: CASKLLATGGEQYF
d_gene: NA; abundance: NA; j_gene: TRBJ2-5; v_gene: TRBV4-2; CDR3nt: TGTGCCAGCAGCCAAGGGGGTTTAGCAGCCCAAGAGACCCAGTACTTC; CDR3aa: CASSQGGLAAQETQYF
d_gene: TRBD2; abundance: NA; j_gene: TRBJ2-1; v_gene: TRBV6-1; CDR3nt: TGTGCCAGCAGTGAACTTGGACTAGCGGGAGGGTCCCGTTACAATGAGCAGTTCTTC; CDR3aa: CASSELGLAGGSRYNEQFF
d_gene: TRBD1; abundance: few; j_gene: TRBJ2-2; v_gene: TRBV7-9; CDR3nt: TGTGCCAGCATCCGGACAGGGTCAACCGGGGAGCTGTTTTTT; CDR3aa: CASIRTGSTGELFF
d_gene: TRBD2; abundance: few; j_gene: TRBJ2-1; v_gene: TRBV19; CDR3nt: TGTGCCAGTAGTATAAGGACTAGCGGGAGTTGGAATGAGCAGTTCTTC; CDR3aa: CASSIRTSGSWNEQFF
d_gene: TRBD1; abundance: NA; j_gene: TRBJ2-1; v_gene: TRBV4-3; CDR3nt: TGCGCCAGCAGCCAAAGCTCCGGGACAGGGTACAATGAGCAGTTCTTC; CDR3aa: CASSQSSGTGYNEQFF